Here is one TCR beta chain with its context. These data belong to a study of blood T cell repertoires in COVID-19. Clones were sequenced by immunoSEQ multiplex PCR, and TCRdb holds only the in-frame ones, with some missing. Here the sample spans about 400,000 clones, about 87% being singletons. The TCR was taken from a woman aged 45-65 years who had recovered from COVID-19. The sequenced material came from PBMCs or T cells enriched from blood (not recorded which).

The CDR3 region is CASRNRDRHGYTF. The DNA of the CDR3 is TGTGCCAGCAGAAACCGGGACAGGCATGGCTACACCTTC. The rearrangement uses TRBV5-6 and TRBJ1-2, with 8 bases matching TRBD1. With 5 bases clipped from V and 6 bases from J, the junction kept 6 bases outside the gene matches. The CDR3 sequence is 13 residues long. Per germline, CDR1 SGHDT and CDR2 YYEEEE.